These 21 T cell receptor beta chains originate from one sample sequenced in a study of OX40 agonist ivuxolimab in advanced cancers. The repertoire was sequenced with immunoSEQ multiplex PCR; TCRdb's copy has only in-frame clones and lacks some. The table has around 20,000 clones, approximately 80% seen once; the top ten hold 35% to 40%. The source material was CD4+ or CD8+ T cells sorted from blood, sampled in a trial of the OX40 agonist ivuxolimab. These receptors originate from an adult with an advanced solid tumor such as melanoma, head and neck, liver or kidney cancer.

The chain combines TRBV27 with TRBJ1-2; maybe TRBD1 (5 bases). The germline gives CDR1 MNHEY, CDR2 SMNVEV (reference sequence). Trimming cost V 0 bases and J 8 bases, with 13 bases left between them. The CDR3 extends over 14 amino acids. CDR3 region: CASSLSPGWDGYTF. CDR3 sequence (DNA): TGTGCCAGCAGTTTATCCCCAGGGTGGGACGGCTACACCTTC.

The chain joins TRBV29-1 to TRBJ1-5, with a weak D call TRBD1 (5 bases). The V end lost 4 bases, the J end lost 3 bases, and 10 bases lay between the germline ends. The CDR3 sequence is 13 residues long. Germline CDR1 SQVTM, CDR2 ANQGSEA. CDR3 protein: CSVAWGFNQPQHF. CDR3 nucleotides: TGCAGCGTTGCATGGGGGTTCAATCAGCCCCAGCATTTT. Using reference TRBV29-1 and TRBJ1-5 for the parts outside the CDR3, the full variable domain is SAVISQKPSRDICQRGTSLTIQCQVDSQVTMMFWYRQQPGQSLTLIATANQGSEATYESGFVIDKFPISRPNLTFSTLTVSNMSPEDSSIYLCSVAWGFNQPQHFGDGTRLSIL.

V usage is TRBV9 and J usage is TRBJ1-4; 8 nucleotides align to TRBD1. Germline-derived CDR1 and CDR2 are SGDLS and YYNGEE. The CDR3 runs 15 residues. Trimming cost V 0 bases and J 8 bases; bases outside gene matches: 6. The CDR3 DNA sequence: TGTGCCAGCAGCGTAGGGACAGGGAGACTAGAAAAACTGTTTTTT. The encoded protein is CASSVGTGRLEKLFF.

The chain employs TRBV30 and TRBJ2-6, with TRBD1 identical over 11 bases. This CDR3 is built from 21 residues. Trimming removed 1 base from V and 1 base from J; junction bases left unmatched: 15. CDR1 and CDR2 from the germline V gene are GTSNPN and SVGIG (reference sequence). The DNA of the CDR3 is TGTGCCTGGAGTGCCTTAGGGACAGGGGGAATGGTAGGGTCTGGGGCCAACGTCCTGACTTTC. Translating gives CAWSALGTGGMVGSGANVLTF.

The chain has TRBV9 and TRBJ1-2, with 7 bases aligning to TRBD1. Unmatched junction bases numbered 5, after V lost 0 bases and J lost 6 bases. The CDR3 extends over 14 amino acids. Germline V lookup: CDR1 SGDLS, CDR2 YYNGEE. CDR3 in DNA: TGTGCCAGCAGCGTAGGAGGGGGCTCGGATGGCTACACCTTC. Amino acid sequence: CASSVGGGSDGYTF.

This chain connects TRBV10-3 to TRBJ2-3; 10 nucleotides match TRBD1. The germline V gene encodes CDR1 ENHRY and CDR2 SYGVKD. There are 15 residues in the CDR3. With V trimmed by 10 bases and J by 2 bases, 9 bases remained unmatched. CDR3 DNA: TGTGCCACTCGAGGCGGGACAGGGGTCACAGATACGCAGTATTTT. Its protein is CATRGGTGVTDTQYF.

The rearrangement joins TRBV11-2 to TRBJ1-1; D not certain. Germline V gives CDR1 SGHAT, CDR2 FQNNGV. The CDR3 length is 12 residues. The V and J ends lost 5 bases and 5 bases respectively, with 9 bases between them. The CDR3 DNA follows: TGTGCCAGCAGCACCGGGTGGACTGAAGCTTTCTTT. The encoded protein is CASSTGWTEAFF.

This chain uses TRBV6-5 with TRBJ1-2; tentative D call: TRBD1 (5 bases). CDR3 size: 16 residues. In germline, CDR1 is MNHEY, CDR2 SVGAGI. Between the trimmed V and J ends, which lost 0 bases and 8 bases, there was a span of 19 bases. Here the CDR3 DNA reads TGTGCCAGCAGTTACTCTCGGGGCCAACTACCTTTAGGCTACACCTTC. Its translation: CASSYSRGQLPLGYTF.

V and J are TRBV29-1 and TRBJ2-4, with D possibly TRBD2 on 7 matching bases. Germline CDR1 is SQVTM and CDR2 is ANQGSEA. The V and J ends lost 6 bases and 4 bases respectively, with 10 bases between them. This CDR3 contains 12 residues. This chain's CDR3 is CSVGGPKNIQYF. The CDR3 DNA reads TGCAGCGTGGGGGGGCCAAAAAACATTCAGTACTTC. Full variable domain (rest looked up from reference TRBV29-1 and TRBJ2-4): SAVISQKPSRDICQRGTSLTIQCQVDSQVTMMFWYRQQPGQSLTLIATANQGSEATYESGFVIDKFPISRPNLTFSTLTVSNMSPEDSSIYLCSVGGPKNIQYFGAGTRLSVL.

V usage is TRBV7-8 and J usage is TRBJ2-5; TRBD2 matches at 13 bases. CDR3 length: 17 amino acids. Germline V gene lookup returns CDR1 SGHVS and CDR2 FQNEAQ. V gave up 5 bases and J gave up 5 bases; unmatched junction bases: 11. For the CDR3, the DNA is TGTGCCAGCAGCCCCCGACTAGCGGGGGGCCCGGAGGAGACCCAGTACTTC. It specifies CASSPRLAGGPEETQYF.

The rearrangement links TRBV14 to TRBJ2-1; D unclear. The CDR3 has 13 residues. CDR1 and CDR2 from the germline V gene are SGHDN and FVKESK. Trimming left V 4 bases short and J 5 bases short, with 9 bases between. In DNA form, the CDR3 reads TGTGCCAGCAGCCCCGGGTCGCACAATGAGCAGTTCTTC. This translates into CASSPGSHNEQFF.

J is TRBJ2-5 and V is TRBV18; possibly TRBD1 for D (5 bases). Germline CDR1 reads KGHSH; CDR2 reads LQKENI. This CDR3 is built from 14 residues. Trimming left V 6 bases short and J 5 bases short, with 16 bases between. CDR3 region: CASSLVDSQETQYF. CDR3 sequence (DNA): TGTGCCAGCTCGCTAGTCGACAGTCAGGAGACCCAGTACTTC.

This clone appeared once. J is TRBJ2-2 and V is TRBV27; TRBD1 aligns across 9 bases. This CDR3 comprises 16 residues. Germline V CDR1 and CDR2: MNHEY, SMNVEV (reference sequence). Trimming cost V 3 bases and J 7 bases; bases outside gene matches: 9. This chain's CDR3 is CASSFAGTGLDGELFF. CDR3 DNA: TGTGCCAGCAGTTTTGCCGGGACAGGGTTGGACGGGGAGCTGTTTTTT.

V and J are TRBV4-1 and TRBJ1-3; D may be TRBD1 (6 bases). The CDR3 covers 18 residues. V was trimmed by 4 bases and J by 0 bases, leaving 19 bases between them. Germline V gives CDR1 MGHRA, CDR2 YSYEKL. CDR3 nucleotide sequence: TGCGCCAGCAGCCGGGCCGCTCCGGGAGGGGGCTCTGGAAACACCATATATTTT. The encoded protein is CASSRAAPGGGSGNTIYF.

Turning to this clone: A far larger clone is off by one base, so a read error is likely. The chain is built from TRBV4-3 and TRBJ1-2; unclear D gene. V was pared by 5 bases and J by 4 bases, with 11 bases between. The CDR3 spans 13 residues. The germline CDR1 and CDR2 sequences are LGHNA and YSLEER. The CDR3: CASSLGGPYGYTF. DNA for the CDR3: TGCGCCAGCAGCTTGGGAGGGCCCTATGGCTACACCTTC.

V gene TRBV7-9 combines with J gene TRBJ2-3, with D unresolved. CDR1 is SEHNR and CDR2 is FQNEAQ in the germline V gene (reference sequence). Trimming took off 0 bases at V and 4 bases at J, with 8 bases between the two ends. This CDR3 contains 14 residues. CDR3 sequence: CASSLARWADTQYF. The CDR3 DNA sequence: TGTGCCAGCAGCTTAGCGCGATGGGCAGATACGCAGTATTTT.

CDR3 amino acids: CASRTAGANQETQYF. In DNA, the CDR3 is TGTGCCAGCAGGACGGCAGGGGCGAACCAAGAGACCCAGTACTTC. The chain is built from TRBV7-8 and TRBJ2-5; D possibly corresponds to TRBD1 (6 bases). Trimming cost V 6 bases and J 0 bases, with 14 bases left between them. Germline V lookup: CDR1 SGHVS, CDR2 FQNEAQ. CDR3 length equals 15 residues.

This chain links TRBV6-5 with TRBJ2-1; 12 nucleotides line up with TRBD1. This CDR3 region has 14 residues. The germline CDR1 and CDR2 sequences are MNHEY and SVGAGI. Germline trimming cut 7 bases from V and 8 bases from J; bases unmatched to any gene: 6. Here the CDR3 DNA reads TGTGCCAGCACCTACGGGACAGGGGGCGATGAGCAGTTCTTC. As protein: CASTYGTGGDEQFF.

J is TRBJ2-2 and V is TRBV9; 8 positions agree with TRBD2. CDR1 SGDLS and CDR2 YYNGEE come from the germline V gene. Trimming cost V 4 bases and J 7 bases; bases outside gene matches: 18. The CDR3 has 18 amino acids. CDR3 sequence: CASSPQREPRKYGGELFF. CDR3 coding DNA: TGTGCCAGCAGCCCCCAGCGGGAGCCGAGAAAGTATGGCGGGGAGCTGTTTTTT.

This clone came up a few times. The chain carries TRBV29-1 and TRBJ2-5, with 10 bases aligning to TRBD2. Germline V gene lookup returns CDR1 SQVTM and CDR2 ANQGSEA. This CDR3 is 15 amino acids long. J gave up 4 bases and V 3 bases, and 8 bases lay outside the gene matches. In DNA form, the CDR3 reads TGCAGCGTTGATATAGCGGGGGGCGGTGGAGAGACCCAGTACTTC. Translating it yields CSVDIAGGGGETQYF.

This chain connects TRBV6-5 to TRBJ1-2, with D tentatively TRBD1 (5 bases). The CDR3 is made up of 14 amino acids. The V gene's germline CDR1 is MNHEY and CDR2 SVGAGI. Trimming removed 4 bases at V and 3 bases at J, with 12 bases between. CDR3: CASSSDTLDYGYTF. The CDR3 DNA follows: TGTGCCAGCAGTTCGGACACCCTTGACTATGGCTACACCTTC.